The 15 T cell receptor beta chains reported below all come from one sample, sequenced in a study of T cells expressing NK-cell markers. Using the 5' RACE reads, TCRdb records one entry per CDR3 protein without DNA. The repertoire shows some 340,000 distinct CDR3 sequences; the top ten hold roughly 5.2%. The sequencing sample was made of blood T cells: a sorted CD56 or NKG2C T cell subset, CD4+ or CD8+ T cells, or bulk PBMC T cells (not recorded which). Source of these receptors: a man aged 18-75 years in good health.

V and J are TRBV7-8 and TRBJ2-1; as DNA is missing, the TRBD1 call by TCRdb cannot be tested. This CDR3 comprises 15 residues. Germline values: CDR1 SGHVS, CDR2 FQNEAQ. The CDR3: CASSLGHLPVDEQFF. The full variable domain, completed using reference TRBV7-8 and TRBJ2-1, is GAGVSQSPRYKVAKRGQDVALRCDPISGHVSLFWYQQALGQGPEFLTYFQNEAQLDKSGLPSDRFFAERPEGSVSTLKIQRTQQEDSAVYLCASSLGHLPVDEQFFGPGTRLTVL.

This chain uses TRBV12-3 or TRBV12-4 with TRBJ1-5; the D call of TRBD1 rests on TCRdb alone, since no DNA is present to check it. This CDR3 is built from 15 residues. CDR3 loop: CASSFQAGADQPQHF.

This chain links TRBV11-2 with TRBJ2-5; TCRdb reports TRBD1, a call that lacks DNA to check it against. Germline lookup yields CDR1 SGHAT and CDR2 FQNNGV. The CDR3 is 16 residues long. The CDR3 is CASSPQQGAYQETQYF.

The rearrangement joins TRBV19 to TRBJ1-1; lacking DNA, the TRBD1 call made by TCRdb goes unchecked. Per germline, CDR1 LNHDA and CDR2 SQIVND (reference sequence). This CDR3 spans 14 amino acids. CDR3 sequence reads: CASSRTRGLTEAFF.

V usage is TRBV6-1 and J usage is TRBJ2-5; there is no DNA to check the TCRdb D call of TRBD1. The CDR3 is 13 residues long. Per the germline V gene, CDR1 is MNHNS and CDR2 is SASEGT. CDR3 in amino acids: CASSARQGETQYF.

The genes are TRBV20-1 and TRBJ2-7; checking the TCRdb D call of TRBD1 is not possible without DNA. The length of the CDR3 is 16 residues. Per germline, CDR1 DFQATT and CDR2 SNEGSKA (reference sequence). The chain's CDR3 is CSARDPQLWGTYEQYF.

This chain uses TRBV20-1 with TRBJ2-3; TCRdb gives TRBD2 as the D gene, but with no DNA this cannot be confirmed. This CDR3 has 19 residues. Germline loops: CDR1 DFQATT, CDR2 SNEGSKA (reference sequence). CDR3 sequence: CSARSARTSGTPSTDTQYF.

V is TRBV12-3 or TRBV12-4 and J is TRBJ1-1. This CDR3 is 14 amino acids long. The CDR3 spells CASNTVGRRLEAFF.

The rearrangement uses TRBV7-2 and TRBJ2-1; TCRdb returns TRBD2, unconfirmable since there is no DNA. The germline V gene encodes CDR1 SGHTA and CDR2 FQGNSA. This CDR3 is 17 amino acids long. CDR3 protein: CASSTQPSSGGGNEQFF.

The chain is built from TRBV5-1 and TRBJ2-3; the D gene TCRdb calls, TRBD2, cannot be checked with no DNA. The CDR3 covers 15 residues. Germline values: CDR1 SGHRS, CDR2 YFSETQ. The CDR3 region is CASSLVRLEGGTQYF.

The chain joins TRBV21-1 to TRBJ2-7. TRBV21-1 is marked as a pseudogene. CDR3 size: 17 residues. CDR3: CASSKVSTLLQSYEQYF.

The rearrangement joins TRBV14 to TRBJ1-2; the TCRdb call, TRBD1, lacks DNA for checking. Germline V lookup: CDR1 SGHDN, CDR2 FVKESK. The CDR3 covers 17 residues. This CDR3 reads CASSRGRAVGAVYGYTF. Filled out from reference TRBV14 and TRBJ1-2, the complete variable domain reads EAGVTQFPSHSVIEKGQTVTLRCDPISGHDNLYWYRRVMGKEIKFLLHFVKESKQDESGMPNNRFLAERTGGTYSTLKVQPAELEDSGVYFCASSRGRAVGAVYGYTFGSGTRLTVV.

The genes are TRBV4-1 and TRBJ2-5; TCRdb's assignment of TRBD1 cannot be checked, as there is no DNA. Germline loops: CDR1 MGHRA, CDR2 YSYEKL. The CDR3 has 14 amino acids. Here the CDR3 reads CASSQDRGSETQYF.

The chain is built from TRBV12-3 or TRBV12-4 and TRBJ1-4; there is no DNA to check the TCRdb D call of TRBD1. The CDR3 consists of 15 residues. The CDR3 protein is CASSLIGSGREKLFF.

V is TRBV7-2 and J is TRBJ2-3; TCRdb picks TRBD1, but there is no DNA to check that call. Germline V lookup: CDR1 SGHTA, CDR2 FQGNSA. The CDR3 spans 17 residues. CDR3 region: CASSFFRTGMITDTQYF.